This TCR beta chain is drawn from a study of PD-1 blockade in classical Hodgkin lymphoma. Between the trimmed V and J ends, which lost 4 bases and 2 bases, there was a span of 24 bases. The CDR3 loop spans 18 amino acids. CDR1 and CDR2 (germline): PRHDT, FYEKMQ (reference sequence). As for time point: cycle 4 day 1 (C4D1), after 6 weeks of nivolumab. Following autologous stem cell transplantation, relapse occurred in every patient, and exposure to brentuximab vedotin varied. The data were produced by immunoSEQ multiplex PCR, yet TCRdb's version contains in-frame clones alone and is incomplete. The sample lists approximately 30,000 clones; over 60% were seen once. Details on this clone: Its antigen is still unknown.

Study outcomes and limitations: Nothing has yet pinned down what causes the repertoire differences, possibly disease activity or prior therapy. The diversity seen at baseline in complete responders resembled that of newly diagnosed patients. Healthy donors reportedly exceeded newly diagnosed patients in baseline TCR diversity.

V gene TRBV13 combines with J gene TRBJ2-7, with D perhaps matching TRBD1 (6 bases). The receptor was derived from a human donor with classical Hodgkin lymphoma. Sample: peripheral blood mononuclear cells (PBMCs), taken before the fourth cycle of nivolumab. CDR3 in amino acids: CASSSTERLQGGPYEQYF. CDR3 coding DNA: TGTGCCAGCAGCTCCACCGAACGACTACAGGGCGGCCCCTACGAGCAGTACTTC.